This T cell receptor (beta chain) emerged from a study of blood T cells in healthy people across ages. Germline V gives CDR1 SQVTM, CDR2 ANQGSEA. The CDR3 has 15 amino acids. PCR was performed a second time for 7 to 11 cycles using a sample-barcoded 5' primer and a J-beta primer mix. TCRdb processed the 5' RACE reads anew with MiXCR; each CDR3 protein has one entry. This table has approximately 770,000 distinct CDR3 sequences, over 45% appearing once. Sequenced sample: blood. This clonotype was sampled from a man aged 25 to 40 in good health. The rearrangement links TRBV29-1 to TRBJ2-4; 7 bases agree with TRBD1. The last part of the DNA fits TRBJ2-7 better; the J call may be wrong. DNA for the CDR3: TGCAGCGTTGGTCAGGACAGGACGAAATTGTACGAGCAGTACTTC. Residues: CSVGQDRTKLYEQYF.